The rows below give T cell receptor beta chains drawn from one sample of a study of shared clonotypes between healthy human individuals. The table came from immunoSEQ multiplex PCR; TCRdb's copy has only in-frame clones and leaves some out. The sample contains nearly 2 million clones, about 95% of which appear only once. The source material was naive CD8+ T cells sorted from blood. The origin of the receptors is a man younger than 35 in good health. CDR3s include the opening cysteine and the closing phenylalanine or tryptophan. A D gene is named only where the DNA matches it firmly. Some rows have no size entry. The others give once, few or many, or a class for an expanded clone.

size	V	J	D	CDR3	DNA
.	TRBV25-1	TRBJ1-1	TRBD1	CASRGQGNTEAFF	TGTGCCAGCAGGGGACAGGGGAACACTGAAGCTTTCTTT
once	TRBV4-3	TRBJ2-5	.	CASSQESGETQYF	TGCGCCAGCAGCCAAGAGTCAGGGGAGACCCAGTACTTC
.	TRBV25-1	TRBJ2-3	.	CASSEADTQYF	TGTGCCAGCAGTGAAGCAGATACGCAGTATTTT
.	TRBV7-9	TRBJ2-1	TRBD1	CASSGTGHEQFF	TGTGCCAGCAGCGGGACAGGCCATGAGCAGTTCTTC
once	TRBV30	TRBJ2-7	TRBD1	CAWSSGTAVVEQYF	TGTGCCTGGAGCTCGGGGACAGCGGTAGTGGAGCAGTACTTC
.	TRBV29-1	TRBJ2-7	.	CSVDVGSAYEQYF	TGCAGCGTTGATGTAGGGAGTGCCTACGAGCAGTACTTC
.	TRBV11-2	TRBJ1-2	TRBD1	CASRSTGTGTGYTF	TGTGCCAGCAGATCTACCGGGACAGGGACTGGCTACACCTTC
.	TRBV7-2	TRBJ2-1	.	CASSLLQLYNEQFF	TGTGCCAGCAGCCTATTACAGCTTTACAATGAGCAGTTCTTC
once	TRBV11-3	TRBJ2-5	.	CASSDYREGGETQYF	TGTGCCAGCAGCGACTACAGGGAGGGAGGGGAGACCCAGTACTTC
.	TRBV6-5	TRBJ1-4	TRBD1	CASSLDRGEKLFF	TGTGCCAGCAGTCTCGACAGGGGGGAAAAACTGTTTTTT
.	TRBV28	TRBJ2-3	TRBD1	CASSSGQGALGADTQYF	TGTGCCAGCAGTTCGGGACAGGGGGCTCTGGGCGCAGATACGCAGTATTTT
.	TRBV7-9	TRBJ2-7	TRBD2	CASSPPGGGSYEQYF	TGTGCCAGCAGCCCCCCGGGGGGGGGCTCCTACGAGCAGTACTTC
.	TRBV21-1	TRBJ1-2	.	CATLRALIFYGYTF	TGTGCCACTCTCCGGGCCCTTATCTTCTATGGCTACACCTTC
.	TRBV6-1	TRBJ1-5	.	CASSKLTGLDQPQHF	TGTGCCAGCAGTAAATTAACAGGGTTGGATCAGCCCCAGCATTTT
.	TRBV7-8	TRBJ2-1	.	CASSLWHFSVTYNEQFF	TGTGCCAGCAGCTTATGGCACTTTTCCGTAACCTACAATGAGCAGTTCTTC
.	TRBV7-7	TRBJ2-5	TRBD1	CASSWTGGQETQYF	TGTGCTAGCAGCTGGACAGGGGGTCAAGAGACCCAGTACTTC
.	TRBV7-9	TRBJ2-5	.	CASSPRSGNQETQYF	TGTGCCAGCAGCCCCCGGTCAGGAAACCAAGAGACCCAGTACTTC
.	TRBV27	TRBJ2-5	.	CASGAFPRAGDETQYF	TGTGCCAGCGGAGCCTTTCCCAGGGCGGGCGATGAGACCCAGTACTTC
.	TRBV4-1	TRBJ2-3	.	CASSQAHPSTDTQYF	TGCGCCAGCAGCCAAGCCCATCCCAGCACAGATACGCAGTATTTT
.	TRBV2	TRBJ2-7	TRBD1	CAILQGPEQYF	TGTGCCATTTTACAGGGGCCCGAGCAGTACTTC
.	TRBV19	TRBJ2-3	.	CASSRDSADTQYF	TGTGCCAGTAGTAGAGACAGTGCAGATACGCAGTATTTT
once	TRBV11-2	TRBJ2-5	.	CASSLQVDAWETQYF	TGTGCCAGCAGCCTGCAGGTGGACGCATGGGAGACCCAGTACTTC
.	TRBV10-2	TRBJ2-3	.	CASSLELRTDTQYF	TGCGCCAGCAGTCTCGAACTCCGCACAGATACGCAGTATTTT
.	TRBV25-1	TRBJ2-5	.	CASSAFLGKGHLETQYF	TGTGCCAGCAGTGCCTTTCTGGGAAAGGGCCACCTAGAGACCCAGTACTTC
.	TRBV25-1	TRBJ2-5	.	CASSDYTMAEETQYF	TGTGCCAGCAGTGACTATACGATGGCCGAAGAGACCCAGTACTTC
.	TRBV27	TRBJ2-2	.	CASSLIAGPTGELFF	TGTGCCAGCAGTTTAATTGCGGGGCCCACCGGGGAGCTGTTTTTT
.	TRBV29-1	TRBJ2-7	.	CSIGQNSYEQYF	TGCAGCATAGGACAGAACTCCTACGAGCAGTACTTC
.	TRBV19	TRBJ2-2	.	CASSILATGELFF	TGTGCCAGTAGTATATTGGCGACCGGGGAGCTGTTTTTT
.	TRBV6-1	TRBJ2-7	TRBD2	CASASGPGFYEQYF	TGTGCCAGCGCTAGCGGTCCCGGATTCTACGAGCAGTACTTC
.	TRBV29-1	TRBJ1-1	TRBD1	CSTEVDRGKGDTEAFF	TGCAGCACGGAGGTTGACAGGGGGAAGGGAGACACTGAAGCTTTCTTT
.	TRBV13	TRBJ2-3	.	CASRDTSSTDTQYF	TGTGCCAGCAGAGATACCAGCTCCACAGATACGCAGTATTTT
.	TRBV6-6	TRBJ2-2	.	CASSIWKSGELFF	TGTGCCAGCAGTATATGGAAGAGCGGGGAGCTGTTTTTT
.	TRBV7-2	TRBJ2-2	TRBD2	CASSSGLATNTGELFF	TGTGCCAGCAGCTCGGGACTAGCGACGAACACCGGGGAGCTGTTTTTT
.	TRBV4-1	TRBJ2-7	.	CASSQAGTAAYEQYF	TGCGCCAGCAGCCAAGCTGGGACCGCCGCCTACGAGCAGTACTTC
.	TRBV28	TRBJ1-4	TRBD1	CASRLRFSGTGINEKLFF	TGTGCCAGCAGATTAAGGTTCTCCGGGACAGGGATTAATGAAAAACTGTTTTTT
.	TRBV30	TRBJ2-2	.	CAWKEGYGELFF	TGTGCCTGGAAAGAAGGGTACGGGGAGCTGTTTTTT
.	TRBV15	TRBJ2-1	.	CATSKVGGSSYNEQFF	TGTGCCACCAGCAAGGTAGGGGGGAGCTCCTACAATGAGCAGTTCTTC
.	TRBV4-3	TRBJ2-7	.	CASSQDEGEGYEQYF	TGCGCCAGCAGCCAAGATGAGGGGGAGGGCTACGAGCAGTACTTC
.	TRBV5-8	TRBJ1-4	.	CASSAHRTLRGEKLFF	TGTGCCAGCAGCGCTCACAGGACTCTGCGAGGGGAAAAACTGTTTTTT
.	TRBV10-2	TRBJ2-7	.	CASSDPDGFFTYEQYF	TGCGCCAGCAGTGACCCTGACGGTTTCTTTACCTACGAGCAGTACTTC
.	TRBV6-6	TRBJ2-5	.	CASGVFNSGRETQYF	TGTGCCAGCGGAGTCTTTAATAGCGGAAGAGAGACCCAGTACTTC
.	TRBV11-2	TRBJ2-1	TRBD2	CASSLEWGGLAQQNEQFF	TGTGCCAGCAGCTTAGAGTGGGGGGGACTAGCGCAACAGAATGAGCAGTTCTTC
.	TRBV5-4	TRBJ2-1	.	CASSLVSDEQFF	TGTGCCAGCAGCTTAGTTTCGGATGAGCAGTTCTTC
once	TRBV10-1	TRBJ2-7	.	CASSNEIGKEQYF	TGCGCCAGCTCGAACGAGATCGGGAAGGAGCAGTACTTC
.	TRBV2	TRBJ2-5	.	CASSTLRDYQETQYF	TGTGCCAGCAGTACACTTCGGGACTACCAAGAGACCCAGTACTTC
.	TRBV9	TRBJ1-3	.	CASSVEGVSGNTIYF	TGTGCCAGCAGCGTAGAAGGAGTCTCTGGAAACACCATATATTTT
.	TRBV7-9	TRBJ2-7	.	CASSLHGAQEQYF	TGTGCCAGCAGCTTACACGGGGCGCAGGAGCAGTACTTC
once	TRBV9	TRBJ1-2	TRBD1	CASSVDVTGVYGYTF	TGTGCCAGCAGCGTAGATGTGACAGGGGTGTATGGCTACACCTTC
.	TRBV6-1	TRBJ2-7	.	CASSEDGAYEQYF	TGTGCCAGCAGCGAGGACGGAGCCTACGAGCAGTACTTC
.	TRBV7-2	TRBJ2-7	.	CASSNGFDAGPTYEQYF	TGTGCCAGCAGCAACGGGTTCGACGCGGGCCCTACCTACGAGCAGTACTTC
.	TRBV7-8	TRBJ2-7	.	CASSLGRATYEQYF	TGTGCCAGCAGCTTAGGGCGGGCCACCTACGAGCAGTACTTC
.	TRBV4-2	TRBJ2-3	.	CASSQETGQTTDTQYF	TGTGCCAGCAGCCAAGAAACGGGACAAACTACAGATACGCAGTATTTT
.	TRBV7-9	TRBJ2-7	TRBD2	CASSLPQGSGSYEQYF	TGTGCCAGCAGCTTACCCCAGGGCAGCGGGAGTTACGAGCAGTACTTC
.	TRBV2	TRBJ2-1	.	CASSGQIGYNEQFF	TGTGCCAGCAGTGGGCAGATAGGTTACAATGAGCAGTTCTTC
.	TRBV7-9	TRBJ1-4	TRBD1	CASSLTGQGFEKLFF	TGTGCCAGCAGTCTAACGGGACAGGGGTTTGAAAAACTGTTTTTT
few	TRBV14	TRBJ1-1	TRBD1	CASSVWTGDTEAFF	TGTGCCAGCAGCGTTTGGACAGGGGACACTGAAGCTTTCTTT
.	TRBV9	TRBJ1-1	TRBD1	CASSRTGMNTEAFF	TGTGCCAGCAGCAGGACAGGGATGAACACTGAAGCTTTCTTT
.	TRBV7-8	TRBJ2-7	.	CASLGDLSDSSYEQYF	TGTGCCAGCCTCGGTGACTTGTCAGATAGCTCCTACGAGCAGTACTTC
.	TRBV11-2	TRBJ1-1	.	CASSLGHRNTEAFF	TGTGCCAGCAGCTTAGGGCACAGGAACACTGAAGCTTTCTTT